These 28 T cell receptor beta chains came from one sample sequenced in a study of technical replicates of blood from four donors. The repertoire was sequenced with immunoSEQ multiplex PCR; TCRdb's copy has only in-frame clones and lacks some. Found here are 75,000 to 90,000 clones, just over 90% of them singletons; the top ten hold 0.2% to 0.25%. Sequencing used T cells isolated from PBMCs. These receptors all come from a human donor in good health.

The rearrangement joins TRBV28 to TRBJ2-7; TRBD2 agrees at 9 bases. CDR1 MDHEN and CDR2 SYDVKM come from the germline V gene. This CDR3 spans 15 amino acids. Trimming at V came to 4 bases and at J to 3 bases, leaving 7 bases not matched to a gene. The CDR3 protein is CASSSHSGGFYEQYF. In DNA, the CDR3 is TGTGCCAGCAGTTCCCATAGCGGGGGTTTCTACGAGCAGTACTTC.

The chain uses TRBV18 and TRBJ2-7; 7 bases line up with TRBD2. Germline V CDR1 and CDR2: KGHSH, LQKENI. The CDR3 is 15 residues long. The V and J ends lost 2 bases and 2 bases, in that order; junction bases with no gene match: 6. CDR3 protein: CASSPSRGGTYEQYF. The DNA of the CDR3 is TGTGCCAGCTCACCATCGCGGGGAGGGACCTACGAGCAGTACTTC.

The chain joins TRBV11-1 to TRBJ1-4; possibly TRBD1 for D (5 bases). The germline CDR1 and CDR2 sequences are SGHAT and FQDESV (reference sequence). Trimming took 2 bases from V and 2 from J, leaving 9 bases between them. The CDR3 runs to 15 residues. The CDR3 region has the DNA TGTGCCAGCAGCTTATCGGGGGAGACTAATGAAAAACTGTTTTTT. As protein: CASSLSGETNEKLFF.

The J gene is TRBJ2-7, the V gene TRBV7-9; 9 bases line up with TRBD1. This CDR3 spans 14 amino acids. The V segment lost 5 bases and the J segment 3 bases; nucleotides outside the gene matches: 5. In germline, CDR1 is SEHNR, CDR2 FQNEAQ (reference sequence). CDR3 residues: CASSVGQGLYEQYF. CDR3 in DNA: TGTGCCAGCAGCGTGGGACAGGGCCTCTACGAGCAGTACTTC.

The J gene is TRBJ1-2, the V gene TRBV11-3, with 8 nucleotides matching TRBD1. The V gene end was trimmed by 5 bases and the J gene end by 1 base; junction bases not matched to a gene: 3. The CDR3 consists of 14 residues. In germline, CDR1 is SGHNT, CDR2 YENEEA. The CDR3, as DNA: TGTGCCAGCAGCATCACAGGGGGTAACTATGGCTACACCTTC. Translated, it gives CASSITGGNYGYTF.

V and J are TRBV7-2 and TRBJ2-2; perhaps TRBD2 as D (6 bases). Germline V gene lookup returns CDR1 SGHTA and CDR2 FQGNSA. V was cut by 2 bases and J by 10 bases, with 8 bases left in between. The CDR3 contains 12 residues. CDR3 loop: CASSLLAMELFF. DNA for the CDR3: TGTGCCAGCAGCTTACTAGCGATGGAGCTGTTTTTT. Supplemented by reference TRBV7-2 and TRBJ2-2, the full variable domain reads GAGVSQSPSNKVTEKGKDVELRCDPISGHTALYWYRQSLGQGLEFLIYFQGNSAPDKSGLPSDRFSAERTGGSVSTLTIQRTQQEDSAVYLCASSLLAMELFFGEGSRLTVL.

This chain links TRBV11-3 with TRBJ1-1; D gene unclear. The CDR3 covers 12 residues. V dropped 5 bases and J dropped 7 bases, with 11 bases sitting between them. In germline, CDR1 is SGHNT, CDR2 YENEEA. The CDR3 nucleotides are TGTGCCAGCAGCCTCGACCGGGGTGAAGCTTTCTTT. Protein sequence: CASSLDRGEAFF.

The CDR3 bases are TGTGCCAGCAGCAAGACAGGGTCCGGGGAGCTGTTTTTT. Encoded protein: CASSKTGSGELFF. The J gene is TRBJ2-2, the V gene TRBV28, with 7 positions matching TRBD1. Germline CDR1 MDHEN, CDR2 SYDVKM. The CDR3 is 13 residues long. Germline trimming cut 6 bases from V and 6 bases from J; bases unmatched to any gene: 4.

The chain recombines TRBV6-6 with TRBJ1-1, with TRBD1 identical over 7 bases. CDR1 and CDR2 from the germline V gene are MNHNY and SVGAGI (reference sequence). V lost 6 bases to trimming and J lost 8 bases; unmatched junction nucleotides: 15. The CDR3 length is 15 residues. CDR3 sequence: CASRYDIPRQGEAFF. In DNA form, the CDR3 reads TGTGCCAGCAGATACGACATCCCGAGACAGGGAGAAGCTTTCTTT.

The genes are TRBV27 and TRBJ1-4; D ambiguous. The CDR3 is made up of 16 amino acids. Germline V gives CDR1 MNHEY, CDR2 SMNVEV (reference sequence). Trimming removed 2 bases from V and 8 bases from J, with 18 bases in between. CDR3 protein: CASSLTVPRLGEKLFF. The CDR3 DNA reads TGTGCCAGCAGTTTAACGGTCCCCAGGTTGGGCGAAAAACTGTTTTTT. The entire variable domain, with the rest obtained from reference TRBV27 and TRBJ1-4, is as follows: EAQVTQNPRYLITVTGKKLTVTCSQNMNHEYMSWYRQDPGLGLRQIYYSMNVEVTDKGDVPEGYKVSRKEKRNFPLILESPSPNQTSLYFCASSLTVPRLGEKLFFGSGTQLSVL.

The chain carries TRBV30 and TRBJ2-3, with 7 bases that match TRBD2. The CDR3 sequence is 15 residues long. Germline V gives CDR1 GTSNPN, CDR2 SVGIG (reference sequence). After removal of 0 bases from V and 6 bases from J, the junction contained 9 bases not matched to a gene. The CDR3 coding sequence is TGTGCCTGGAGTGTAGGCCTAGCGGCTGAGGATACGCAGTATTTT. As protein: CAWSVGLAAEDTQYF.

The chain carries TRBV28 and TRBJ2-3; maybe TRBD2 (7 bases). This CDR3 has 14 residues. Trimming pared 2 bases from V and 5 bases from J, leaving 11 bases between. Germline assignment: CDR1 MDHEN and CDR2 SYDVKM. The CDR3 loop reads CASSLEGGGDTQYF. The DNA of the CDR3 is TGTGCCAGCAGTTTAGAGGGAGGGGGAGATACGCAGTATTTT.

The chain couples TRBV11-3 to TRBJ2-3; TRBD2 agrees at 12 bases. Looked up from germline, CDR1 is SGHNT and CDR2 is YENEEA. With V trimmed by 4 bases and J by 2 bases, 16 bases remained unmatched. CDR3 size: 20 residues. CDR3 DNA sequence: TGTGCCAGCAGCTCTTACGAACTAGCGGGGGGCCTAGCTGACACAGATACGCAGTATTTT. This translates into CASSSYELAGGLADTDTQYF.

The V gene is TRBV29-1, the J gene TRBJ2-5; a weak D match, TRBD2 (5 bases). The germline V and J ends were trimmed by 7 bases and 4 bases, with 10 bases remaining between them. CDR1 is SQVTM, CDR2 ANQGSEA, per germline. The CDR3 totals 11 residues. CDR3 in DNA: TGCAGCGGCACTAGGTCAGAGACCCAGTACTTC. Translating it yields CSGTRSETQYF.

The J gene is TRBJ2-3, the V gene TRBV2; D gene uncertain. Germline lookup yields CDR1 SNHLY and CDR2 FYNNEI. The V end was cut by 6 bases, the J end by 0 bases, with 4 bases between. The CDR3 has 12 amino acids. CDR3 amino acids: CASRTSTDTQYF. CDR3 coding DNA: TGTGCCAGCAGGACTAGCACAGATACGCAGTATTTT.

The chain recombines TRBV29-1 with TRBJ1-2; 9 nucleotides line up with TRBD1. Trimming took 7 bases from V and 3 from J; bases not matched to a gene: 3. There are 12 residues in the CDR3. Germline V lookup: CDR1 SQVTM, CDR2 ANQGSEA. The CDR3 is CSGGDRDYGYTF. As DNA, the CDR3 is TGCAGCGGGGGGGACAGGGACTATGGCTACACCTTC. Supplemented by reference TRBV29-1 and TRBJ1-2, the full variable domain reads SAVISQKPSRDICQRGTSLTIQCQVDSQVTMMFWYRQQPGQSLTLIATANQGSEATYESGFVIDKFPISRPNLTFSTLTVSNMSPEDSSIYLCSGGDRDYGYTFGSGTRLTVV.

The chain uses TRBV28 and TRBJ2-7; 8 bases are shared with TRBD1. The V segment lost 3 bases and the J segment 5 bases; nucleotides outside the gene matches: 6. The CDR3 totals 14 residues. The V gene's germline CDR1 is MDHEN and CDR2 SYDVKM. The DNA for the CDR3 is TGTGCCAGCAGTTTCAAGGGACAGGTCCACGAGCAGTACTTC. Protein product: CASSFKGQVHEQYF. Looking up the rest from reference TRBV28 and TRBJ2-7 gives the full variable domain: DVKVTQSSRYLVKRTGEKVFLECVQDMDHENMFWYRQDPGLGLRLIYFSYDVKMKEKGDIPEGYSVSREKKERFSLILESASTNQTSMYLCASSFKGQVHEQYFGPGTRLTVT.

This clone occurred a few times. This chain connects TRBV29-1 to TRBJ1-3, with a tentative D call TRBD1 (6 bases). The CDR3 is 13 residues long. V was clipped by 4 bases and J by 6 bases, with 13 bases between them. CDR1 is SQVTM, CDR2 ANQGSEA, per germline. As DNA, the CDR3 is TGCAGCGTTGCGCGGGGGGACAAAAACACCATATATTTT. This translates into CSVARGDKNTIYF.

This chain uses TRBV5-4 with TRBJ2-3; 9 nucleotides match TRBD2. The CDR3 has 16 residues. Trimming at V came to 3 bases and at J to 2 bases, leaving 7 bases not matched to a gene. Germline V CDR1 and CDR2: SGHNT, YYREEE (reference sequence). CDR3 DNA sequence: TGTGCCAGCAGCTGGGGACTAGCCGGTTCCACAGATACGCAGTATTTT. This codes for CASSWGLAGSTDTQYF.

V usage is TRBV28 and J usage is TRBJ2-7, with a tentative D call TRBD1 (8 bases). The germline V gene has CDR1 MDHEN and CDR2 SYDVKM. V dropped 5 bases and J dropped 1 base, with 12 bases sitting between them. CDR3 length equals 14 residues. The CDR3 DNA sequence: TGTGCCAGCAGTATACAGGGGGGGTCCTACGAGCAGTACTTC. Translation gives CASSIQGGSYEQYF.

As for this clone: The junction shows a germline mismatch at one end, possibly a read error. The gene calls are TRBV7-7 and TRBJ1-1; D not certain. In germline, CDR1 is SSHAT, CDR2 FNYEAQ (reference sequence). CDR3 size: 13 residues. The CDR3, as DNA: TGTGCTAGCAGCTTATCCGAGGACACTGAAGCTTTCTTT. Its protein is CASSLSEDTEAFF.

This rearrangement joins TRBV5-8 to TRBJ1-3; D is ambiguous. Trimming removed 0 bases at V and 2 bases at J, with 15 bases between. The CDR3 is made up of 17 amino acids. Per germline, CDR1 SGHTS and CDR2 YDEGEE. CDR3 in DNA: TGTGCCAGCAGCTTGGAGAGGGTATTGGACCCTGGAAACACCATATATTTT. It translates to CASSLERVLDPGNTIYF. The variable domain in full, completed from reference TRBV5-8 and TRBJ1-3, reads EAGVTQSPTHLIKTRGQQATLRCSPISGHTSVYWYQQALGLGLQFLLWYDEGEERNRGNFPPRFSGRQFPNYSSELNVNALELEDSALYLCASSLERVLDPGNTIYFGEGSWLTVV.

The chain links TRBV18 to TRBJ2-7; 7 positions agree with TRBD2. Per the germline V gene, CDR1 is KGHSH and CDR2 is LQKENI. This CDR3 has 15 residues. Trimming cost V 5 bases and J 4 bases; bases outside gene matches: 11. The CDR3 protein is CASSSGPGGLYEQYF. As DNA, the CDR3 is TGTGCCAGCTCATCCGGACCGGGGGGACTTTACGAGCAGTACTTC.

J is TRBJ2-7 and V is TRBV27, with TRBD2 matching 10 bases. CDR1 MNHEY and CDR2 SMNVEV come from the germline V gene (reference sequence). Trimming took 6 bases from V and 4 from J; bases not matched to a gene: 9. This CDR3 is built from 15 residues. CDR3 coding DNA: TGTGCCAGCAGCAACCCGGGACTAGCGAGGTACGAGCAGTACTTC. The encoded protein is CASSNPGLARYEQYF.

The gene calls are TRBV7-2 and TRBJ2-1, with no clear D. The CDR3 extends over 14 amino acids. Trimming cost V 6 bases and J 5 bases, with 14 bases left between them. Germline loops: CDR1 SGHTA, CDR2 FQGNSA. The CDR3 loop is CASSTYVLDNEQFF. The CDR3 DNA is TGTGCCAGCAGTACATACGTATTGGACAATGAGCAGTTCTTC.

This chain joins TRBV19 and TRBJ2-2; TRBD1 matches at 7 bases. Trimming took 5 bases from V and 7 from J; bases not matched to a gene: 10. The length of the CDR3 is 15 residues. Germline assignment: CDR1 LNHDA and CDR2 SQIVND (reference sequence). CDR3 residues: CASSPPGQWGGELFF. In DNA, the CDR3 is TGTGCCAGTAGTCCCCCGGGACAGTGGGGCGGGGAGCTGTTTTTT.

The chain uses TRBV7-9 and TRBJ2-1; D is possibly TRBD2 (6 bases). V lost 5 bases and J 6 bases, leaving 20 bases between the germline ends. This CDR3 is 16 amino acids long. Germline V lookup: CDR1 SEHNR, CDR2 FQNEAQ (reference sequence). The CDR3 sequence is CASSASLALLSNEQFF. The CDR3 region has the DNA TGTGCCAGCAGCGCTAGCCTAGCGCTCCTTTCCAATGAGCAGTTCTTC.

The gene calls are TRBV4-1 and TRBJ2-7, with 8 nucleotides matching TRBD1. CDR1 is MGHRA, CDR2 YSYEKL, per germline. Unmatched junction bases numbered 8, after V lost 4 bases and J lost 6 bases. CDR3 length: 14 residues. The CDR3 DNA is TGCGCCAGCAGCCCTTCAGGGGGCGGGACCGAGCAGTACTTC. Residues: CASSPSGGGTEQYF.